The source of this T cell receptor beta chain is a study of radiotherapy plus CTLA-4 blockade in lung cancer. Measured with immunoSEQ multiplex PCR; TCRdb has only the in-frame clones, and not every one. Among roughly 66,000 clones listed, about 80% were seen once. Trimming cost V 7 bases and J 4 bases, with 11 bases left between them. Germline lookup yields CDR1 MDHEN and CDR2 SYDVKM. The CDR3 consists of 12 residues. This specimen was peripheral blood, taken from a patient treated with radiotherapy plus ipilimumab. V is TRBV28 and J is TRBJ2-7, with unresolved D. The sequence was obtained from a human donor with non-small cell lung cancer who had a partial response to radiotherapy plus ipilimumab. DNA for the CDR3: TGTGCCAGCATGCCCGGTCGGTACGAGCAGTACTTC. The encoded protein is CASMPGRYEQYF.